This TCR beta chain was obtained from a study of T cell responses to AZD1222 COVID-19 vaccine. The ends lost 5 bases at V and 7 bases at J; junction bases unmatched: 11. The CDR3 runs 14 residues. Germline V CDR1 and CDR2: SGHRS, YFSETQ. Pooled in the analysis were second doses at about 4 or about 12 weeks. Clones were sequenced by immunoSEQ multiplex PCR, and TCRdb holds only the in-frame ones, with some missing. Of over 85,000 clones listed, roughly 83% are singletons. Study-level results: Distributed over spike, vaccine-associated CD4 TCRs predominated at 160-218 and 743-854.

On this clone itself: Its antigen is unknown.

The source of this sequence is an adult who received the AZD1222 COVID-19 vaccine. The sample was peripheral blood, taken 28 days after the second AZD1222 dose. The rearrangement joins TRBV5-1 to TRBJ1-1; 7 nucleotides align to TRBD1. The CDR3 DNA follows: TGCGCCAGCAGTATAGGACAGGAGACCTTTGAAGCTTTCTTT. Protein product: CASSIGQETFEAFF.